This TCR beta chain emerged from a study of blood T cell repertoires in COVID-19 (TCRdb year 2020). Turning to the overall study: The collaborator samples originated in the United States, Italy and Spain and spanned the acute and convalescent phases of COVID-19. Samples were obtained from the ongoing ImmuneRACE study (first 160 participants) and from approximately 1,200 subjects provided by 6 global collaborators. The material from the prospective study consisted of cDNA or gDNA derived from T cells, B-cell-depleted T cells, or PBMCs. Subjects who had been exposed to COVID-19, were actively infected with it, or had recovered from it provided the deeply sampled blood TCRbeta repertoires that made up the dataset. The sample metadata nearly always contained a de-identified subject ID, COVID-19 status, age in years and sex. A freely available public database, intended as a resource for researchers studying the immune response to SARS-CoV-2, is where the repertoires were released. HLA class I and class II types, where available, came from metadata supplied by the sample provider rather than from assay-based typing. Findings and caveats that apply to the study as a whole: Clinical and demographic metadata were provided uncurated, with the amount varying by source and participant.

Enrolling through a virtual design, the prospective study's participants ranged in age from about 18 to 89 years and lived across more than 20 United States geographic areas. In the prospective study, cohorts were assigned on the basis of participant-reported clinical history obtained from a screening survey and a study questionnaire. Exposed participants had been in contact with someone with a PCR-confirmed or clinician-diagnosed COVID-19 case within 2 weeks of study entry. In the prospective study, mobile phlebotomists collected whole blood, serum and a nasopharyngeal or oropharyngeal swab from each participant. Prospective study participants could optionally give additional blood draws and questionnaires over a 2-month period. Prospective study blood samples were shipped either frozen or at room temperature before DNA extraction. Turning to this clone: Its antigen is still unknown. Per-nucleotide qualities are absent, and no much larger clonotype sits a single base away.

Spanning cysteine to phenylalanine, the CDR3 consists of 15 amino acids. The DNA shown is the 45-base CDR3, in frame from base 1. Reading the germline V gene (reference sequence) gives CDR1 MNHEY and CDR2 SMNVEV. V and J are trimmed by 5 bases and 3 bases, and the gene matches miss 6 bases of the junction. TCRbeta CDR3 regions were amplified from genomic DNA using the immunoSEQ Assay, a bias-controlled multiplex PCR. The source study handled its data this way. The number of nucleated cells in each sample was estimated from the amplification of reference gene primers within the assay. Sequence reads were collapsed and filtered to measure the absolute abundance of every unique TCRbeta CDR3 rearrangement. For each sample, productive Simpson clonality was calculated as the square root of Simpson's diversity index across productive rearrangements. Imported from immuneACCESS, the table was reduced by TCRdb to in-frame sequences with V and J called. These copies leave out some clones; in studies compared against another copy, an unresolved V gene accounts for under half, and the cause of the remainder is not known. Clonal size and the V and J genes are those of that table, whereas D and trimming came from the DNA. In this sample the table shows about 140,000 clones, 84% of which occur a single time. The top ten clonotypes cover 1.5% to 2% of the sample.

Sequenced material: PBMCs or T cells enriched from blood (not recorded which). The chain links TRBV27 with TRBJ2-7; 11 central bases correspond to TRBD2. This receptor was identified in a woman aged 18-30 years who had been exposed to COVID-19. In nucleotides, the sequence is TGTGCCAGCAGTCCTCTTGGGACTAGCGGCTACGAGCAGTACTTC. This translates into CASSPLGTSGYEQYF.